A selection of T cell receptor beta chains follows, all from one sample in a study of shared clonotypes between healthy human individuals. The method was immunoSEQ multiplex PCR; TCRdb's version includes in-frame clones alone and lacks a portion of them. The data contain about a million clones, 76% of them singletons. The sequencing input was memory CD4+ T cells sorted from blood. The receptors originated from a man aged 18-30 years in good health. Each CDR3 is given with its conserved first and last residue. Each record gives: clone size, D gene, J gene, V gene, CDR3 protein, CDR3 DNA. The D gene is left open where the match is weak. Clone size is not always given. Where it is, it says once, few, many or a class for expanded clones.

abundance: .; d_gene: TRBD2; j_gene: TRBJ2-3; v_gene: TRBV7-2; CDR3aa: CASSGTNRPDTQYF; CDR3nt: TGTGCCAGCAGCGGGACTAATCGTCCAGATACGCAGTATTTT
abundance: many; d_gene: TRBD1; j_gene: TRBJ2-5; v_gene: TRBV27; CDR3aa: CASSPDTGEETQYF; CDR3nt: TGTGCCAGCAGTCCGGATACAGGGGAAGAGACCCAGTACTTC
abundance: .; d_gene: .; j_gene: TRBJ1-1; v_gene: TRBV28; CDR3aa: CASRGVGTEAFF; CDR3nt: TGTGCCAGCAGGGGGGTGGGCACTGAAGCTTTCTTT
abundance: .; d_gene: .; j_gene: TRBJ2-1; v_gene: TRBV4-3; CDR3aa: CASSQGRRNEQFF; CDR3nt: TGCGCCAGCAGCCAAGGACGAAGAAATGAGCAGTTCTTC
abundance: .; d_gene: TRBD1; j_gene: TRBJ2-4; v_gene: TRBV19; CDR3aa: CASSMGTGADIQYF; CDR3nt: TGTGCCAGTAGTATGGGGACAGGGGCGGACATTCAGTACTTC
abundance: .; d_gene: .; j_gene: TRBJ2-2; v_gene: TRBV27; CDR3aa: CASSFRSTGELFF; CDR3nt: TGTGCCAGCAGTTTTAGAAGCACCGGGGAGCTGTTTTTT
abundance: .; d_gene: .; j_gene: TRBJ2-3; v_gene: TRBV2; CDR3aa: CASRATGTSTDTQYF; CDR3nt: TGTGCCAGCAGGGCAACAGGGACTAGCACAGATACGCAGTATTTT
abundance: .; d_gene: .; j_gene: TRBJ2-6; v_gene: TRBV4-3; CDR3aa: CASSQAVQRAPGANVLTF; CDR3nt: TGCGCCAGCAGCCAAGCGGTCCAGAGGGCACCGGGGGCCAACGTCCTGACTTTC
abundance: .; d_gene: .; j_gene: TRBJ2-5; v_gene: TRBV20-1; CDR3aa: CSARAGETQYF; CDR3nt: TGCAGTGCTAGAGCAGGCGAGACCCAGTACTTC
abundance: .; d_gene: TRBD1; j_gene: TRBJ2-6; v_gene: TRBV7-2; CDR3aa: CASRRQGAPGANVLTF; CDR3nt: TGTGCCAGCAGGAGACAGGGGGCGCCTGGGGCCAACGTCCTGACTTTC
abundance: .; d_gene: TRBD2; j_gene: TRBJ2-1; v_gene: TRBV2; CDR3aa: CASHLSGSGRHNEQFF; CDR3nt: TGTGCCAGCCACCTCAGCGGTAGCGGGAGACACAATGAGCAGTTCTTC
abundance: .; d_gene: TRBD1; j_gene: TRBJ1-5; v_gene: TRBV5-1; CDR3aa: CASSLGTDNQPQHF; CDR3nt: TGCGCCAGCAGCTTAGGGACAGACAATCAGCCCCAGCATTTT
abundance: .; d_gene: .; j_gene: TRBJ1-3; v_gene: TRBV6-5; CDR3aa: CASSYSMGGTIYF; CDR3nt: TGTGCCAGCAGTTACTCGATGGGCGGCACCATATATTTT
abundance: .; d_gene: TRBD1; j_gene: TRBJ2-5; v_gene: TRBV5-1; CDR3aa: CASRVDRGRETQYF; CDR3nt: TGCGCCAGCAGGGTCGACAGGGGGAGGGAGACCCAGTACTTC
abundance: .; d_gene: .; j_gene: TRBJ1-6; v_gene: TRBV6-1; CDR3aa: CASIGQGSGSPLHF; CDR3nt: TGTGCCAGCATCGGCCAGGGGTCGGGGTCACCCCTCCACTTT
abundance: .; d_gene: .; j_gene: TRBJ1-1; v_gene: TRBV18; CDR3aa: CASSPLISNTEAFF; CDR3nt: TGTGCCAGCTCACCATTGATATCCAACACTGAAGCTTTCTTT
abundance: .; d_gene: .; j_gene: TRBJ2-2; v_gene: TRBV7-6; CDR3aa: CASSPGGGPTPGELFF; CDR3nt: TGTGCCAGCAGCCCAGGAGGTGGGCCGACCCCTGGGGAGCTGTTTTTT
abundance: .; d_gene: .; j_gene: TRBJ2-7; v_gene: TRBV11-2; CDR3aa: CASSPSFGGPYEQYF; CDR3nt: TGTGCCAGCAGCCCCAGTTTTGGGGGGCCCTACGAGCAGTACTTC
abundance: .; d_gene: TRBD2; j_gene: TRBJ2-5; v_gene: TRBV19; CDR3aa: CASSIKGLAGDRRETQYF; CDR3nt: TGTGCCAGTAGTATAAAAGGACTAGCGGGAGATCGGCGGGAGACCCAGTACTTC
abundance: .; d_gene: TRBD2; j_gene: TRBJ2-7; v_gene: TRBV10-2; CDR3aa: CASSPGTSGEQYF; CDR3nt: TGCGCCAGCAGCCCGGGGACTAGCGGCGAGCAGTACTTC
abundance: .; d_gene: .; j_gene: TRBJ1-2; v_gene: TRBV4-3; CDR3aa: CASSQDASGISGYTF; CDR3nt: TGCGCCAGCAGCCAAGATGCCTCAGGGATCTCTGGCTACACCTTC
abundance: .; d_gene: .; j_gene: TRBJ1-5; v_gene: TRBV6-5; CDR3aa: CASSSGGFNQPQHF; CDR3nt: TGTGCCAGCAGTTCAGGTGGTTTCAATCAGCCCCAGCATTTT
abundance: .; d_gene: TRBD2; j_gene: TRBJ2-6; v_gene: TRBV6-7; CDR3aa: CASILIWEAGVRFGANVLTF; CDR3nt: TGTGCCAGCATTTTAATCTGGGAAGCGGGAGTTCGGTTTGGGGCCAACGTCCTGACTTTC
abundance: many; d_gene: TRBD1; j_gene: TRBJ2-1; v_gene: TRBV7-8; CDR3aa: CASSLKRTGPYNEQFF; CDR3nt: TGTGCCAGCAGCTTAAAACGGACAGGGCCCTACAATGAGCAGTTCTTC
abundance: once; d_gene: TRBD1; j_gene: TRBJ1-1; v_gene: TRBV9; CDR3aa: CASSYGTGGKAFF; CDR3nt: TGTGCCAGCAGCTACGGAACAGGGGGGAAGGCTTTCTTT
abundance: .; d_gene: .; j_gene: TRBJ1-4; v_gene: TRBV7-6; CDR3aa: CASSLGWGGEKLFF; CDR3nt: TGTGCCAGCAGCTTAGGTTGGGGGGGTGAAAAACTGTTTTTT
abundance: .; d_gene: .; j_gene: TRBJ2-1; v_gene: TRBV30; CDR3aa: CAWSRPMGYNEQFF; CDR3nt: TGTGCCTGGAGCAGGCCGATGGGCTACAATGAGCAGTTCTTC
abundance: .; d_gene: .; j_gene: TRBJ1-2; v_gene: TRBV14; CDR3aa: CASSPRWTDGYTF; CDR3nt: TGTGCCAGCAGCCCCCGTTGGACAGATGGCTACACCTTC
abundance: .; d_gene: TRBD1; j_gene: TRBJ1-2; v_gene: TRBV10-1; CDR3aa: CASSETALTGAITDGYTF; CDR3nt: TGCGCCAGCAGTGAGACAGCATTGACAGGGGCGATCACGGATGGCTACACCTTC
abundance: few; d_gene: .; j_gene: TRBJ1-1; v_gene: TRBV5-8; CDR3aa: CASSSAGFRFGTEAFF; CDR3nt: TGTGCCAGCAGCTCTGCCGGGTTTCGGTTTGGTACTGAAGCTTTCTTT
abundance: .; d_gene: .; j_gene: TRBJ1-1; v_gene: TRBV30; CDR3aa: CAWRNTHSTEAFF; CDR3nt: TGTGCCTGGAGGAACACCCACTCGACTGAAGCTTTCTTT
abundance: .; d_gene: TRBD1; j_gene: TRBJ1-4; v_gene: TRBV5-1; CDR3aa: CASSFGTTGGEKLFF; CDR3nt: TGCGCCAGCAGCTTCGGAACGACAGGGGGTGAAAAACTGTTTTTT
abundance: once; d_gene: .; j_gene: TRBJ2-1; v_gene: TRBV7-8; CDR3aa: CASSLARSSSYNEQFF; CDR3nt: TGTGCCAGCAGCTTAGCCAGGTCGAGCTCCTACAATGAGCAGTTCTTC
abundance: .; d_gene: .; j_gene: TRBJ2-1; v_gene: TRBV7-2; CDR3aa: CASSPTSNNEQFF; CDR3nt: TGTGCCAGCAGCCCAACTAGCAACAATGAGCAGTTCTTC
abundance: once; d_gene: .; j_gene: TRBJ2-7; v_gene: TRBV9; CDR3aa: CASRLNRVSSYEQYF; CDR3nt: TGTGCCAGCAGGTTAAACAGGGTTAGCTCCTACGAGCAGTACTTC
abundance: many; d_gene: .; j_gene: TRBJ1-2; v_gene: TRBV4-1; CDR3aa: CASSQALGGYGYTF; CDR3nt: TGCGCCAGCAGCCAAGCCCTTGGGGGCTATGGCTACACCTTC